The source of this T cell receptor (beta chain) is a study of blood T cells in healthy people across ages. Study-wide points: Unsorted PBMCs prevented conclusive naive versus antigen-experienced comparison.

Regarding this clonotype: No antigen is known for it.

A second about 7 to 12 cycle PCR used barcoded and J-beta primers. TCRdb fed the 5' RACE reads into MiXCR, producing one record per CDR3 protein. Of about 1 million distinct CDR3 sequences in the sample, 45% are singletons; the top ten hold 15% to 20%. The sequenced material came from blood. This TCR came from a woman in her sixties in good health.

In DNA, the CDR3 is TGTGCCAGCAGCTTAGCCAGACAGGGAGAGACCCAGTACTTC. Its translation: CASSLARQGETQYF. The chain has TRBV7-9 and TRBJ2-7; 7 bases fit TRBD1. The J call may not be correct, given that the DNA end is closer to TRBJ2-5. Per germline, CDR1 SEHNR and CDR2 FQNEAQ (reference sequence). The CDR3 has 14 residues.